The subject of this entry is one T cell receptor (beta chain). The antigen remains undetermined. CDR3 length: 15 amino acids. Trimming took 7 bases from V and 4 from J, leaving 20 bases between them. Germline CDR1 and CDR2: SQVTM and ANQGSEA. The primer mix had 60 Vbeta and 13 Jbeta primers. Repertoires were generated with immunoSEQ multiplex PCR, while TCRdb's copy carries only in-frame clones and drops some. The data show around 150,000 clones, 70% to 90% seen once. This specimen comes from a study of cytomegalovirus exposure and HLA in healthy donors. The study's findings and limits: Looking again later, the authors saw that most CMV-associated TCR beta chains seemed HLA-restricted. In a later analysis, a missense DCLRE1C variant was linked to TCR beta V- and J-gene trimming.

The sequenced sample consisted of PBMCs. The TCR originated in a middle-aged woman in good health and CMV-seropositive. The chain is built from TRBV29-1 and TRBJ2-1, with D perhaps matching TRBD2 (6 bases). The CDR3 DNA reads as TGCAGCGCCTCCCCTGGGAGGCCTCCATACAATGAGCAGTTCTTC. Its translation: CSASPGRPPYNEQFF.